These 13 T cell receptor beta chains originate from one sample sequenced in a study of T cell repertoires in cytomegalovirus infection (dated by TCRdb to about 2019). The sequencer listed for this sample is Illumina HiSeq 1500. TCRdb handled the public reads itself, with Q25 trimming in fastp and clone calling in MiXCR, and kept productive beta chains. Identical CDR3 proteins give one entry, which carries the most common genes and DNA. The sample has 900,000 to 950,000 distinct CDR3 sequences on record, less than 40% of them singletons. The ten largest account for around 15% of the sample. No antigen is known for these receptors. In the paper's terms, the treatment or condition label means: in vitro stimulation with specific CMV peptide epitopes to enrich CMV-specific T cells. The sample was cultured CD8+ T cells from PBMCs, taken from culture after CMV antigen stimulation. The source is a human donor in good health (CMV status not recorded). Some clones in this sample may be carry-over from other donors' samples.

The chain carries TRBV29-1 and TRBJ2-1, with D perhaps TRBD2 (6 bases). The V and J ends lost 3 bases and 8 bases respectively, with 11 bases between them. The CDR3 spans 12 residues. Germline V lookup: CDR1 SQVTM, CDR2 ANQGSEA. CDR3 sequence: CSVDGGRYEQFF. The CDR3 DNA sequence: TGCAGCGTTGATGGGGGGAGGTATGAGCAGTTCTTC.

This clonotype was counted a few times. This chain links TRBV7-9 with TRBJ2-4; D not certain. V shed 4 bases and J shed 1 base, with 11 bases lying between them. The CDR3 spans 15 residues. Germline assignment: CDR1 SEHNR and CDR2 FQNEAQ (reference sequence). The CDR3 region is CASSSPSSAKNIQYF. Written as DNA, the CDR3 is TGTGCCAGCAGCTCACCAAGTTCTGCCAAAAACATTCAGTACTTC.

This chain joins TRBV4-1 and TRBJ1-1; 7 bases fit TRBD1. The germline gives CDR1 MGHRA, CDR2 YSYEKL. The trim removed 0 bases at V and 0 bases at J, leaving 4 bases unmatched. The CDR3 is 16 residues long. CDR3 protein: CASSQEDGQVNTEAFF. The CDR3 nucleotides are TGCGCCAGCAGCCAAGAGGATGGACAGGTGAACACTGAAGCTTTCTTT.

This clonotype was picked up a small number of times. The chain employs TRBV28 and TRBJ2-7; 10 bases line up with TRBD2. CDR3 length: 15 amino acids. CDR1 and CDR2 (germline): MDHEN, SYDVKM. V shed 6 bases, J shed 3 bases, and the junction held 8 bases outside the gene matches. The CDR3 sequence is CASSQKRGGRYEQYV. The CDR3 nucleotides are TGTGCCAGCAGCCAAAAGCGGGGGGGCCGCTACGAGCAGTACGTC.

This clonotype was found a few times. The gene calls are TRBV6-5 and TRBJ2-1; TRBD2 might be the D (7 bases). V lost 2 bases and J 5 bases, leaving 19 bases between the germline ends. Germline V gives CDR1 MNHEY, CDR2 SVGAGI. CDR3 length: 17 residues. The CDR3 nucleotides are TGTGCCAGCAGTTACAGATGGGGGGGGGGGCCCGACAATGAGCAGTTCTTC. Translation: CASSYRWGGGPDNEQFF.

This chain connects TRBV15 to TRBJ2-5, with 8 bases lining up with TRBD2. Losses at the gene ends were 3 bases for V and 4 bases for J; bases not matched to a gene: 4. This CDR3 has 14 amino acids. Per the germline V gene, CDR1 is LNHNV and CDR2 is YYDKDF (reference sequence). The DNA for the CDR3 is TGTGCCACCAGCAGTAGGCTAGCGGGAGAGACCCAGTACTTC. Translation: CATSSRLAGETQYF. The variable domain in full, completed from reference TRBV15 and TRBJ2-5, reads DAMVIQNPRYQVTQFGKPVTLSCSQTLNHNVMYWYQQKSSQAPKLLFHYYDKDFNNEADTPDNFQSRRPNTSFCFLDIRSPGLGDTAMYLCATSSRLAGETQYFGPGTRLLVL.

The chain recombines TRBV6-5 with TRBJ2-1; either TRBD1 or TRBD2 may fit D (5 bases each). The CDR3 sequence is 15 residues long. Between the trimmed V and J ends, which lost 5 bases and 0 bases, there was a span of 11 bases. CDR1 and CDR2 (germline): MNHEY, SVGAGI. The CDR3 here is CASSRGPNSYNEQFF. Here the CDR3 DNA reads TGTGCCAGCAGTAGGGGACCGAACTCCTACAATGAGCAGTTCTTC.

The chain has TRBV20-1 and TRBJ2-7; 10 bases are a match to TRBD2. Trimming cost V 0 bases and J 4 bases; bases outside gene matches: 6. The CDR3 runs 15 residues. Germline lookup yields CDR1 DFQATT and CDR2 SNEGSKA (reference sequence). The CDR3 sequence is CSARDRSGGDYEQYV. For the CDR3, the DNA is TGCAGTGCTAGAGATAGGAGCGGGGGGGATTACGAGCAGTACGTC.

This clonotype was seen at least ten times. The chain employs TRBV7-2 and TRBJ1-5, with a possible D match to TRBD1 (5 bases). V lost 1 base to trimming and J lost 6 bases, with 16 bases between them. Looked up from germline, CDR1 is SGHTA and CDR2 is FQGNSA. CDR3 length equals 16 residues. The CDR3: CASSLGDWQGFQPQHF. CDR3 bases: TGTGCCAGCAGCTTAGGAGATTGGCAGGGATTTCAGCCCCAGCATTTT.

As DNA, the CDR3 is TGTGCCAGCAGCTTGGGACGGCAGAACACTGAAGCTTTCTTT. Amino acids: CASSLGRQNTEAFF. This rearrangement joins TRBV7-4 to TRBJ1-1, with D possibly TRBD1 on 5 matching bases. Trimming stripped 3 bases from V and 1 base from J, with 9 bases between. The CDR3 covers 14 residues. Germline CDR1 and CDR2: SGHVT and SQSDAQ.

This clonotype was detected a few times. This chain connects TRBV6-6 to TRBJ2-1, with 14 nucleotides matching TRBD2. The CDR3 sequence is 14 residues long. Germline CDR1 is MNHNY and CDR2 is SVGAGI (reference sequence). After removal of 7 bases from V and 8 bases from J, the junction contained 4 bases not matched to a gene. CDR3 loop: CASTRLAGGHEQFF. CDR3 DNA sequence: TGTGCCAGCACGAGACTAGCGGGGGGGCATGAGCAGTTCTTC.

The chain uses TRBV12-5 and TRBJ2-7; 11 nucleotides line up with TRBD1. The CDR3 loop spans 15 amino acids. With 7 bases clipped from V and 3 bases from J, the junction kept 8 bases outside the gene matches. Germline V CDR1 and CDR2: LGHNT, FRNRAP. Written as DNA, the CDR3 is TGTGCTAGTGCTCCCCCGGGACAGGGGGTCTACGAGCAGTACTTC. This gives the protein CASAPPGQGVYEQYF.

The chain recombines TRBV6-1 with TRBJ2-3; a possible D gene is TRBD2 (6 bases). Germline loops: CDR1 MNHNS, CDR2 SASEGT. Trimming removed 1 base from V and 2 bases from J, with 19 bases in between. The CDR3 contains 18 residues. For the CDR3, the DNA is TGTGCCAGCAGTGAAGAAAGTGGAGGGGCAGGTCCCACAGATACGCAGTATTTT. As protein: CASSEESGGAGPTDTQYF.